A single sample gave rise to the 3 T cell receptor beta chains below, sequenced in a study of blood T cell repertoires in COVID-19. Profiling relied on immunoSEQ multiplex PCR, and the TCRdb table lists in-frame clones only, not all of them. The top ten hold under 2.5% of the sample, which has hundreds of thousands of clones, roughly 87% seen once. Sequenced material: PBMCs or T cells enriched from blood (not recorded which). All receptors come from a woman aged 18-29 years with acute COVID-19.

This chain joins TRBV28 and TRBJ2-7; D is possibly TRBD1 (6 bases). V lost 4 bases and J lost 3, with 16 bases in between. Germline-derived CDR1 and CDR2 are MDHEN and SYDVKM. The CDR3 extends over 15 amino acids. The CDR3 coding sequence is TGTGCCAGCAGTTCTATAGGGACACAATTCTACGAGCAGTACTTC. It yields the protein CASSSIGTQFYEQYF.

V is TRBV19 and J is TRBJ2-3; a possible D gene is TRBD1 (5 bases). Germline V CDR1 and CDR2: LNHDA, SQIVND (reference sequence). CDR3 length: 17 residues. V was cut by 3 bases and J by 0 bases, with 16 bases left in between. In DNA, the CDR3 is TGTGCCAGTAGTATTCTAGGGGTGTCCGCTAGCACAGATACGCAGTATTTT. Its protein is CASSILGVSASTDTQYF.

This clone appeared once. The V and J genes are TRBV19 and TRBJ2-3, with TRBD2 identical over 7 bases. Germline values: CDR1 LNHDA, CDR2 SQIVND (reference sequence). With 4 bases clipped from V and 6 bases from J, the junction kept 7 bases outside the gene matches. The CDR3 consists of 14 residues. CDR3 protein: CASSSGGPRDTQYF. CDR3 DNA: TGTGCCAGTAGTAGCGGGGGTCCGCGGGATACGCAGTATTTT.